This is a list of T cell receptor beta chains from one sample in a study of blood T cells in healthy people across ages. TCRdb re-derived calls from the 5' RACE reads in MiXCR, one entry per CDR3 protein. This sample has about 1.5 million distinct CDR3 sequences, with approximately 43% found just once. Material for sequencing was blood. The receptors originated from a woman aged 18-29 years in good health. The CDR3 runs from the conserved cysteine through the conserved F or W. A D gene is named only where the DNA matches it firmly. Clone size is stated in some rows and not others, as once, few, many or a class when expanded.

TRBV29-1	15	.	TRBJ2-1	TRBD2	TGCAGCGTTGGACTAGCGGGAGCGTCCTACAATGAGCAGTTCTTC	CSVGLAGASYNEQFF
TRBV15	16	.	TRBJ2-3	TRBD2	TGTGCCACCAGCAGATTCCCTAGCGGTAGCACAGATACGCAGTATTTT	CATSRFPSGSTDTQYF
TRBV6-5	16	few	TRBJ1-2	TRBD1	TGTGCCAGCAGTTACCGGCCCCGGACAGGGAACTATGGCTACACCTTC	CASSYRPRTGNYGYTF
TRBV28	16	few	TRBJ2-1	TRBD1	TGTGCCAGCAGTCTAGCGACAGGGGGGAGCTACAATGAGCAGTTCTTC	CASSLATGGSYNEQFF
TRBV7-2	14	few	TRBJ1-6	.	TGTGCCAGCTTAATCGGAGACTCAAATTCACCCCTCCACTTT	CASLIGDSNSPLHF
TRBV27	16	.	TRBJ1-1	.	TGTGCCAGCAGTGATCACAGCCCTAGGGGGAACACTGAAGCTTTCTTT	CASSDHSPRGNTEAFF
TRBV9	13	.	TRBJ1-2	.	TGTGCCAGCAGCACTTACAGCAACTATGGCTACACCTTC	CASSTYSNYGYTF
TRBV5-5	13	once	TRBJ1-1	.	TGTGCCAGCAGCTCGGACACCTACACTGAAGCTTTCTTT	CASSSDTYTEAFF
TRBV6-1	16	.	TRBJ2-2	.	TGTGCCAGCAGTGAAGCCGTACACCAGGGCACCGGGGAGCTGTTTTTT	CASSEAVHQGTGELFF
TRBV4-1	16	.	TRBJ2-1	TRBD2	TGCGCCAGCAGCTCTTGGGGACTAGCGGGAGCAAATGAGCAGTTCTTC	CASSSWGLAGANEQFF
TRBV6-6	12	.	TRBJ1-3	.	TGTGCCATACAGTCCTCTGGAAACACCATATATTTT	CAIQSSGNTIYF
TRBV28	14	.	TRBJ2-7	.	TGTGCCAGCACCGATGCCAGCCAAGCCTACGAGCAGTACTTC	CASTDASQAYEQYF
TRBV3-1	13	few	TRBJ1-5	.	TGTGCCAGCAGCCAAGAATGGGGGGCGCCCCAGCATTTT	CASSQEWGAPQHF
TRBV5-5	17	.	TRBJ2-1	TRBD1	TGTGCCAGCAGTTCTACACCTCGGACAGGAGACTACAATGAGCAGTTCTTC	CASSSTPRTGDYNEQFF
TRBV5-1	16	.	TRBJ2-1	.	TGCGCCAGCAGCTTAGCTGGGCAGGGTACGGAAAATGAGCAGTTCTTC	CASSLAGQGTENEQFF
TRBV20-1	15	few	TRBJ2-3	TRBD2	TGCAGTGCTAGAGCAGAGCGGGGCCGCACAGATACGCAGTATTTT	CSARAERGRTDTQYF
TRBV4-1	14	.	TRBJ1-2	.	TGCGCCAGCAGCCAGAGGGGCAGGGACTATGGCTACACCTTC	CASSQRGRDYGYTF
TRBV18	15	.	TRBJ2-1	.	TGTGCCAGCTCACCATTTCAACAGGGCAGAGATGAGCAGTTCTTC	CASSPFQQGRDEQFF
TRBV28	17	.	TRBJ2-3	.	TGTGCCAGCAGCATTTTGAGGGCTGCAGGGAGCACAGATACGCAGTATTTT	CASSILRAAGSTDTQYF
TRBV29-1	14	.	TRBJ2-3	.	TGCAGCGGGGGAGTGAGGGGCGCCGGAGATACGCAGTATTTT	CSGGVRGAGDTQYF
TRBV7-3	16	few	TRBJ2-3	TRBD2	TGTGCCAGCAGCTTAATCGGCGGGAGCGCTGCAGATACGCAGTATTTT	CASSLIGGSAADTQYF
TRBV24-1	14	few	TRBJ2-3	.	TGTGCCACCAGTGCGGGGACCGAGGTTGGTACGCAGTATTTT	CATSAGTEVGTQYF
TRBV10-3	15	.	TRBJ2-7	.	TGTGCCATCAGTGAGTCGACGGGGGAAGCTTACGAGCAGTACTTC	CAISESTGEAYEQYF
TRBV30	13	few	TRBJ1-1	.	TGTGCCTGGAGTGATACGGTGGACACTGAAGCTTTCTTT	CAWSDTVDTEAFF
TRBV5-1	15	few	TRBJ2-1	TRBD2	TGCGCCAGCAGCTATTGGACTAGCGGGAGCTTTGAGCAGTTCTTC	CASSYWTSGSFEQFF
TRBV12-3/TRBV12-4	15	few	TRBJ1-2	TRBD1	TGTGCCAGCAGTCCACCGGGACAGATGCTCTATGGCTACACCTTC	CASSPPGQMLYGYTF
TRBV7-2	16	.	TRBJ2-3	TRBD2	TGTGCCAGCAGCTCCCTAAGCCCAAGACTAGCCCCGGCGCAGTATTTT	CASSSLSPRLAPAQYF
TRBV5-1	14	few	TRBJ1-5	.	TGCGCCAGCAGCCCCCAGCAGGGGTACCAGCCCCAGCATTTT	CASSPQQGYQPQHF
TRBV6-2/TRBV6-3	15	once	TRBJ2-7	TRBD1	TGTGCCAGCACCTCCCTGCAGACAGGGGTCTACGAGCAGTACTTC	CASTSLQTGVYEQYF
TRBV12-3/TRBV12-4	15	.	TRBJ2-7	.	TGTGCCAGCAGGGGCGGGACAGTTAATCGCTACGAGCAGTACTTC	CASRGGTVNRYEQYF
TRBV29-1	11	few	TRBJ2-3	.	TGCAGCGTGGGGGTGTGGGATACGCAGTATTTT	CSVGVWDTQYF
TRBV7-2	16	.	TRBJ2-3	TRBD2	TGTGCCAGCAGCATCCTAGCGGGAGGGCGAACAGATACGCAGTATTTT	CASSILAGGRTDTQYF
TRBV2	16	once	TRBJ2-1	.	TGTGCCAGCAGCGACCTGTTGGACGGAGGGGCCAATGAGCAGTTCTTC	CASSDLLDGGANEQFF
TRBV12-3/TRBV12-4	14	few	TRBJ2-5	TRBD1	TGTGCCAGCAGTTTAGGACAGGGCCAAGAGGCCCAGTACTTC	CASSLGQGQEAQYF
TRBV7-7	14	.	TRBJ2-1	TRBD2	TGTGCCAGCAGCTTAGGGGCGGGAGGTTACGAGCAGTTCTTC	CASSLGAGGYEQFF
TRBV28	15	.	TRBJ1-4	.	TGTGCCAGCAGATCAGGGCAGGGCTCTAATGAAAAACTGTTTTTT	CASRSGQGSNEKLFF
TRBV4-2	15	.	TRBJ2-2	TRBD2	TGTGCCAGCACCACTAGCGGGAGGGACGCCGGGGAGCTGTTTTTT	CASTTSGRDAGELFF
TRBV11-2	15	.	TRBJ1-1	.	TGTGCCAGCAGCTTAGATCTCAGAATGAACACTGAAGCTTTCTTT	CASSLDLRMNTEAFF
TRBV7-2	13	few	TRBJ1-1	.	TGTGCCAGCACCGTACAGGCTAACACTGAAGCTTTCTTT	CASTVQANTEAFF
TRBV27	14	.	TRBJ1-3	.	TGTGCCAGCAGTTTGGGCGGAGCTGGAAACACCATATATTTT	CASSLGGAGNTIYF
TRBV4-3	16	.	TRBJ1-2	.	TGCGCCAGCAGCCAAGATCCCCTCGGAATCGGCTATGGCTACACCTTC	CASSQDPLGIGYGYTF
TRBV20-1	14	.	TRBJ1-6	.	TGCAGTGCTAGGTTCCAGGGCGTCAATTCACCCCTCCACTTT	CSARFQGVNSPLHF
TRBV6-6	13	.	TRBJ1-1	TRBD1	TGTGCCAGCAGTGAGACCAGGGGGGCTGAAGCTTTCTTT	CASSETRGAEAFF
TRBV5-1	16	.	TRBJ2-3	.	TGCGCCAGCAGCCCCAGACAGGTGTTTAGCACAGATACGCAGTATTTT	CASSPRQVFSTDTQYF
TRBV9	13	few	TRBJ1-1	.	TGTGCCAGCAGCCTCGGGATGGGCACTGAAGCTTTCTTT	CASSLGMGTEAFF
TRBV7-2	15	.	TRBJ2-1	TRBD2	TGTGCCAGCAGCTTTGGCGGGGGAATGTACAATGAGCAGTTCTTC	CASSFGGGMYNEQFF
TRBV28	20	many	TRBJ2-3	TRBD2	TGTGCCAGCAGTCCACGGAGGGGACTAGCGGGAGTGGGGAACACAGATACGCAGTATTTT	CASSPRRGLAGVGNTDTQYF
TRBV6-2/TRBV6-3	13	.	TRBJ2-5	.	TGTGCCACGCATCCGGACCTTACAGAGACCCAGTACTTC	CATHPDLTETQYF
TRBV6-1	14	.	TRBJ1-1	TRBD1	TGTGCCGTTCGGACAGGGAGAGTGAACACTGAAGCTTTCTTT	CAVRTGRVNTEAFF
TRBV4-1	15	.	TRBJ1-2	.	TGCGCCAGCAGCCAGGGGACGGAGGGTCTCTATGGCTACACCTTC	CASSQGTEGLYGYTF
TRBV15	14	few	TRBJ2-7	.	TGTGCCACCAGCAGAGATGTGGGGTACTACGAGCAGTACTTC	CATSRDVGYYEQYF
TRBV4-3	13	.	TRBJ2-7	.	TGCGCCAGCAGCCAAGTCGGCCCCTACGAGCAGTACTTC	CASSQVGPYEQYF
TRBV28	14	few	TRBJ1-2	.	TGTGCCAGCAGTTCTGGCAGCCCTAACTATGGCTACACCTTC	CASSSGSPNYGYTF
TRBV7-9	15	.	TRBJ2-3	.	TGTGCCAGCAGCTTACGTCTAGGGGGCACAGATACGCAGTATTTT	CASSLRLGGTDTQYF
TRBV7-2	14	.	TRBJ2-1	.	TGTGCCAGCGCTAGGACGGGTCTAGGCAATGAGCAGTTCTTC	CASARTGLGNEQFF